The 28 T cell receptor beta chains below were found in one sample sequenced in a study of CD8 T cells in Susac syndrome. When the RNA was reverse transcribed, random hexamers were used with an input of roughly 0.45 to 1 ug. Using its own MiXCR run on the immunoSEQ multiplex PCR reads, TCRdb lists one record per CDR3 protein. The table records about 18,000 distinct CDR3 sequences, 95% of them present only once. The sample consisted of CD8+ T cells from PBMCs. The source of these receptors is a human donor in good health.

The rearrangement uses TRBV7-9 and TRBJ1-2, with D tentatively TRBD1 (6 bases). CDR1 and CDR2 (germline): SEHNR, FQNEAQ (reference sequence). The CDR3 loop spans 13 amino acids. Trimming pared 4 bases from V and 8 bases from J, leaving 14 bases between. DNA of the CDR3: TGTGCCAGCAGCTCGAACAGGGTAACCGGCTACACCTTC. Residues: CASSSNRVTGYTF.

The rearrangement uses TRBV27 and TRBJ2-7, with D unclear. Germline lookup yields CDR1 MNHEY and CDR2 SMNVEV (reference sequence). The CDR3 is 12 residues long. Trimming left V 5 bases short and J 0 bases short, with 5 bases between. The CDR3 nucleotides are TGTGCCAGCAGTCCTGGCTCCTACGAGCAGTACTTC. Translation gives CASSPGSYEQYF.

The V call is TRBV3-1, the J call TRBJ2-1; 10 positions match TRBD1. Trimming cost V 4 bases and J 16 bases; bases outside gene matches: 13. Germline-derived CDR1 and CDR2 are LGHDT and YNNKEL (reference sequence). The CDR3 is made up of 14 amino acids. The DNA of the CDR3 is TGTGCCAGCAGCCCATGGGACAGGGGACCTGAGCGTTTCTTC. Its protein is CASSPWDRGPERFF.

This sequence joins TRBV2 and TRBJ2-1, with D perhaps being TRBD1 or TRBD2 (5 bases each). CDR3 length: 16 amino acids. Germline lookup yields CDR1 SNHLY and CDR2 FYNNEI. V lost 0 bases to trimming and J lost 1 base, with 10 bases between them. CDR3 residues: CASSEAGTPSYNEQFF. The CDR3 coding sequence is TGTGCCAGCAGTGAAGCGGGGACGCCATCCTACAATGAGCAGTTCTTC.

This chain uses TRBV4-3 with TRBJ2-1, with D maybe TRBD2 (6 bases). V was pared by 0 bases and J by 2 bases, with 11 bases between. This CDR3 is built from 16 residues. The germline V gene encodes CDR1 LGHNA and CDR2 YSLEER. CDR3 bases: TGCGCCAGCAGCCAAGAAGCGGGTCAGACCTACAATGAGCAGTTCTTC. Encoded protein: CASSQEAGQTYNEQFF.

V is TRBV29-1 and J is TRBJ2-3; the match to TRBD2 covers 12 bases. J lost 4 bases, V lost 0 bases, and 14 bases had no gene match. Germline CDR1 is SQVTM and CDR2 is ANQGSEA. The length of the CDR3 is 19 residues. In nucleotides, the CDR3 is TGCAGCGTTGAAGATCCTCACCCCCTAGCGGGAGGGCCGCCAGATACGCAGTATTTT. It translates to CSVEDPHPLAGGPPDTQYF.

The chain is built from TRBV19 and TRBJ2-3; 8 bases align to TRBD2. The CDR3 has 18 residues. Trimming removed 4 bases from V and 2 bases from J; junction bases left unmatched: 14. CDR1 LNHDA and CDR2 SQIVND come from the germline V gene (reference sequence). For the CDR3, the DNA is TGTGCCAGTAGTAACGGACTAGCCGGGGTTCCCAACACAGATACGCAGTATTTT. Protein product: CASSNGLAGVPNTDTQYF.

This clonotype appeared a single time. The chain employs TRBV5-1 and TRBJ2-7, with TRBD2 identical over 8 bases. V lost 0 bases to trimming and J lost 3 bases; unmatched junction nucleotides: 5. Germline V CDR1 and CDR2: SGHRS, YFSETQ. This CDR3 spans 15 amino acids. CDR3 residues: CASSLGGSGNYEQYV. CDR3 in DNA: TGCGCCAGCAGCTTGGGCGGTAGCGGGAACTACGAGCAGTACGTC.

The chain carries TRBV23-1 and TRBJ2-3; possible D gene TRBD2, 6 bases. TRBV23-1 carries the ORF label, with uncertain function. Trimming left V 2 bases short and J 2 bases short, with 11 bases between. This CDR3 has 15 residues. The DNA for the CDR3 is TGCGCCAGCAGTCAACTAGCGAACTACACAGATACGCAGTATTTT. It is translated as CASSQLANYTDTQYF.

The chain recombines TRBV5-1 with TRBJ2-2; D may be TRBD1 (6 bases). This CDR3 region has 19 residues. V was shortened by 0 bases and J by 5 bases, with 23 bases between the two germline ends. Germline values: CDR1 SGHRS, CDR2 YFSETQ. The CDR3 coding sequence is TGCGCCAGCAGCTTGGAGGGGACACCGCCCCGGAAGGGTACCGGGGAGCTGTTTTTT. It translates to CASSLEGTPPRKGTGELFF.

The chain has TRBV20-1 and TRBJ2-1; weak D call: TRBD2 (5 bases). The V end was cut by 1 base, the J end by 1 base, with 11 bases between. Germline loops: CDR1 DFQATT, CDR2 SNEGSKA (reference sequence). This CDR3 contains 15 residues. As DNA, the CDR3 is TGCAGTGCTAGAGTACCAGCGGAGTCCTACAATGAGCAGTTCTTC. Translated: CSARVPAESYNEQFF.

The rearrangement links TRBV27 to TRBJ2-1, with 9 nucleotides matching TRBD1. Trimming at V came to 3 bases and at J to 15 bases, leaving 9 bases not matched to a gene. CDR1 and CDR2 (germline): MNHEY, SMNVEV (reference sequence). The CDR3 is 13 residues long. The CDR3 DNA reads TGTGCCAGCAGTTTTGCGCCGGGACAGGGACTGTTCTTC. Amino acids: CASSFAPGQGLFF.

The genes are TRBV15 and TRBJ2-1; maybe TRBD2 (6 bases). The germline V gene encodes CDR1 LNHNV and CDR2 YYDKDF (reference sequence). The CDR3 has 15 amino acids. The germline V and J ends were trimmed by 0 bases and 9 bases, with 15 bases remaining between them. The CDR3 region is CATSRDRGLAGEQFF. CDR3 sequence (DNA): TGTGCCACCAGCAGAGATCGGGGACTCGCGGGTGAGCAGTTCTTC.

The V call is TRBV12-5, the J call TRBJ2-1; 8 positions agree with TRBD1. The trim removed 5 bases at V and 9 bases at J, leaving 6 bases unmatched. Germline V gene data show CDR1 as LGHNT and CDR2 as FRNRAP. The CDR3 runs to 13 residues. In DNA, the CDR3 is TGTGCTAGTGGTAAGGACAGGGCGACTGAGCAGTTCTTC. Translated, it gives CASGKDRATEQFF. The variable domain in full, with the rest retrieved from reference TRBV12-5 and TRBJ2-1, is DARVTQTPRHKVTEMGQEVTMRCQPILGHNTVFWYRQTMMQGLELLAYFRNRAPLDDSGMPKDRFSAEMPDATLATLKIQPSEPRDSAVYFCASGKDRATEQFFGPGTRLTVL.

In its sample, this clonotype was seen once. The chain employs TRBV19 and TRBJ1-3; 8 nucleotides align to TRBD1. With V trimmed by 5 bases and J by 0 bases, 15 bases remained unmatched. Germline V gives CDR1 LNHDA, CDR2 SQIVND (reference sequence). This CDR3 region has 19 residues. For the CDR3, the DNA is TGTGCCAGTAGTGCCTCAGGGGGCCGACGCCTCCTCTCTGGAAACACCATATATTTT. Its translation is CASSASGGRRLLSGNTIYF.

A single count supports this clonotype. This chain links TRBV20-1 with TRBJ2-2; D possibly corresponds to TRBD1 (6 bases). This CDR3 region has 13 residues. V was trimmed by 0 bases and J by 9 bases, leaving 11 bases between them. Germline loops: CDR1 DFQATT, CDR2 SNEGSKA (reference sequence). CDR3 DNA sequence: TGCAGTGCTAGAGAGGGGGCTTCATGGGAGCTGTTTTTT. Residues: CSAREGASWELFF.

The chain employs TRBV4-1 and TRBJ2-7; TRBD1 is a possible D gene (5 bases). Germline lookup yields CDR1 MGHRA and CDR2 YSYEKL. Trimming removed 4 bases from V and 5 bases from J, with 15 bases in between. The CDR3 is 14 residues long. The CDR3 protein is CASSPGAGVNEQYF. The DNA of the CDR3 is TGCGCCAGCAGCCCTGGGGCAGGTGTGAACGAGCAGTACTTC.

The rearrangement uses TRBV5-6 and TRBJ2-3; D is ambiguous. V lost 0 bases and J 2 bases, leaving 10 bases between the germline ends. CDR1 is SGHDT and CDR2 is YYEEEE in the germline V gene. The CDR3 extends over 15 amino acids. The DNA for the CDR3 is TGTGCCAGCAGCTTGGCCCTTCACTCCACAGATACGCAGTATTTT. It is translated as CASSLALHSTDTQYF.

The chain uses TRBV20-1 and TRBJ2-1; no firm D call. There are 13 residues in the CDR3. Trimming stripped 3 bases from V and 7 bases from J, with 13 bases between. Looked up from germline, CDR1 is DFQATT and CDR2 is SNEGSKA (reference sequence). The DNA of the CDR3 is TGCAGTGCTAGCGGCATTAATTTTAATGAGCAGTTCTTC. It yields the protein CSASGINFNEQFF.

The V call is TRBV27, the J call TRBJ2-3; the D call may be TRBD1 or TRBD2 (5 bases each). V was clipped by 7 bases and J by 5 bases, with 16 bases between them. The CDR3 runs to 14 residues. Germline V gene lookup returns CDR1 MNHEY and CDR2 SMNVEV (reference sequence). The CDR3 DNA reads TGTGCCAGCACCTGGGGCGGGTCAAGAGATACGCAGTATTTT. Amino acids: CASTWGGSRDTQYF.

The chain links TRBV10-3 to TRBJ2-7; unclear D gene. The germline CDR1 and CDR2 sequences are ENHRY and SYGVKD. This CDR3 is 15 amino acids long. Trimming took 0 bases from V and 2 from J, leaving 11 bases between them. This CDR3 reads CAISESLGKTYEQYV. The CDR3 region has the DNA TGTGCCATCAGTGAGTCGCTAGGAAAAACCTACGAGCAGTACGTC.

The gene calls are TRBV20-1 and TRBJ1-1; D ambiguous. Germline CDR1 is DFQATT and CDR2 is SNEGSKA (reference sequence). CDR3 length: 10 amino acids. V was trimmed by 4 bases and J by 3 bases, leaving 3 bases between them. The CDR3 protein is CSAKDTEAFF. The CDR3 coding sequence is TGCAGTGCTAAGGACACTGAAGCTTTCTTT.

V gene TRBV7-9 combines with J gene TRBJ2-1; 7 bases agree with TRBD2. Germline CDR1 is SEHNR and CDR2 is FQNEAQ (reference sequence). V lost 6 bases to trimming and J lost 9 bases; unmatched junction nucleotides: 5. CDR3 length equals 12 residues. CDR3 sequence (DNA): TGTGCCAGCAGGACTAGCCTCGGTGAGCAGTTCTTC. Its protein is CASRTSLGEQFF.

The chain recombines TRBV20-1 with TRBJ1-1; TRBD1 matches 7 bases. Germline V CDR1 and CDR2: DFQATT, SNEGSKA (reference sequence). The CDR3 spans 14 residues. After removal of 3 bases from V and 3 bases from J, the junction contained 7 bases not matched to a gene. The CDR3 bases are TGCAGTGCTAGCGGCAGGGGGACCGACACTGAAGCTTTCTTT. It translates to CSASGRGTDTEAFF.

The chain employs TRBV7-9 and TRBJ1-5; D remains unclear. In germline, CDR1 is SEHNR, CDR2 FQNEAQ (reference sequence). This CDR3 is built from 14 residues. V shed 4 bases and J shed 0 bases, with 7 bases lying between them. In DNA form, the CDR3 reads TGTGCCAGCAGCTCCAGTTTTAGCAATCAGCCCCAGCATTTT. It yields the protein CASSSSFSNQPQHF. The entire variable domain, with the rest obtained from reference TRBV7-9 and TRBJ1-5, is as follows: DTGVSQNPRHKITKRGQNVTFRCDPISEHNRLYWYRQTLGQGPEFLTYFQNEAQLEKSRLLSDRFSAERPKGSFSTLEIQRTEQGDSAMYLCASSSSFSNQPQHFGDGTRLSIL.

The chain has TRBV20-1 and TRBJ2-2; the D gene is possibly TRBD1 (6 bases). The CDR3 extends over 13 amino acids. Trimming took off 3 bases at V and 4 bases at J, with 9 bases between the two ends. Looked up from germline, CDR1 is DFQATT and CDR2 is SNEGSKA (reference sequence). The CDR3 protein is CSASGGSTGELFF. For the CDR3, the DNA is TGCAGTGCTAGTGGGGGCAGCACCGGGGAGCTGTTTTTT.

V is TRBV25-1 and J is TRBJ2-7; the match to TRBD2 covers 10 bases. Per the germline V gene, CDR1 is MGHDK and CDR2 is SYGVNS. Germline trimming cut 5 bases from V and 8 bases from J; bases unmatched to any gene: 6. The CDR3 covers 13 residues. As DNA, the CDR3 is TGTGCCAGCAGTCCATGGACTAGCGGCAAGCAGTACTTC. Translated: CASSPWTSGKQYF.

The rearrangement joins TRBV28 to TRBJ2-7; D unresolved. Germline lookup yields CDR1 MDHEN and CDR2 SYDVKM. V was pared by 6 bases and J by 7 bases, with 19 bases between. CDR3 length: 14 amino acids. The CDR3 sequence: CASRSAPVDVEQYF. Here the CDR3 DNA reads TGTGCCAGCAGATCCGCCCCAGTCGACGTTGAGCAGTACTTC.